This T cell receptor (beta chain) was sequenced during a study of blood T cell repertoires in COVID-19. The CDR3 loop spans 15 amino acids. V lost 4 bases and J 6 bases, leaving 16 bases between the germline ends. Germline CDR1 reads SGHDT; CDR2 reads YYEEEE. Study processing details: It was from reference gene primer amplification that nucleated cell counts were estimated. Using immunoSEQ multiplex PCR, the repertoire was profiled, and TCRdb retains in-frame clones only, with some absent. V, J and clone size reflect that table, while D and trimming were determined from the DNA. The data contain about 120,000 clones, about nine tenths of them singletons.

The V call is TRBV5-6, the J call TRBJ2-2; TRBD1 might be the D (6 bases). The receptor's source is a human donor in a cohort sampled during active COVID-19. The sample comprised peripheral blood. CDR3 residues: CASSLRGNPPGELFF. The CDR3, as DNA: TGTGCCAGCAGCCTAAGGGGGAACCCACCCGGGGAGCTGTTTTTT.